The source of this TCR beta chain is a study of early T cells in non-severe SARS-CoV-2 infection. Study-level information: Bulk RNA isolated from unsorted whole blood underwent sequencing; chains were not paired.

TCRdb re-analysed the 5' RACE reads in MiXCR, keeping a single row per CDR3 protein. This sample yields 79,000 or so distinct CDR3 sequences, of which roughly 13% are seen a single time; about 1% belongs to the top ten. Germline V CDR1 and CDR2: DFQATT, SNEGSKA (reference sequence). The CDR3 spans 13 residues. Trimming removed 3 bases at V and 3 bases at J, with 12 bases between. This TCR derives from an adult who was a healthcare worker with PCR-confirmed SARS-CoV-2 infection or an uninfected control (not recorded which). V gene TRBV20-1 combines with J gene TRBJ2-7; D gene ambiguous. The sequenced material came from whole blood. The CDR3 here is CSASGDRDYEQYF. The CDR3 coding sequence is TGCAGTGCTAGTGGCGATAGGGACTACGAGCAGTACTTC.